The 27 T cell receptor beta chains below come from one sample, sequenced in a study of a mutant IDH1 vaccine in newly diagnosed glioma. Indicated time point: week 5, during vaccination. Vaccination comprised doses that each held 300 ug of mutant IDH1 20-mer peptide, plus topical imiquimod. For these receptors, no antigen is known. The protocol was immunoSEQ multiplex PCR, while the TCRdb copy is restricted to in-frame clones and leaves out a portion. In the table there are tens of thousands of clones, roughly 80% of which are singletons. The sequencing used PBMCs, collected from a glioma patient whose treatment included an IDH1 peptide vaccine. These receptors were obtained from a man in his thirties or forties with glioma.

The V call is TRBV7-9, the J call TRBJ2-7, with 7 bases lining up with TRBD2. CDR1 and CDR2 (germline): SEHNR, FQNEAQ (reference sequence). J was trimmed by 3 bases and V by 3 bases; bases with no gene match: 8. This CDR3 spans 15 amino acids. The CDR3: CASSLSSGTIYEQYF. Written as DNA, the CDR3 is TGTGCCAGCAGCTTGTCGTCGGGGACTATCTACGAGCAGTACTTC.

The CDR3 sequence is CASSLAVAGGFSGANVLTF. CDR3 sequence (DNA): TGTGCCAGCAGCTTGGCCGTAGCAGGTGGTTTCTCTGGGGCCAACGTCCTGACTTTC. The chain has TRBV5-5 and TRBJ2-6, with D unresolved. Per the germline V gene, CDR1 is SGHKS and CDR2 is YYEKEE (reference sequence). The germline V and J ends were trimmed by 0 bases and 0 bases, with 16 bases remaining between them. The CDR3 consists of 19 residues.

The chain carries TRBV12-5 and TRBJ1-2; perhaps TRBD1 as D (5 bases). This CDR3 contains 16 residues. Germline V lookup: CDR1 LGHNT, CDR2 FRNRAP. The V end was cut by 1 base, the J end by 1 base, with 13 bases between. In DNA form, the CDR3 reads TGTGCTAGTGGTTTGGACCCGGGACGGCGTAACTATGGCTACACCTTC. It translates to CASGLDPGRRNYGYTF. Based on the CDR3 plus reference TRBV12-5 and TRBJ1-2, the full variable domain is DARVTQTPRHKVTEMGQEVTMRCQPILGHNTVFWYRQTMMQGLELLAYFRNRAPLDDSGMPKDRFSAEMPDATLATLKIQPSEPRDSAVYFCASGLDPGRRNYGYTFGSGTRLTVV.

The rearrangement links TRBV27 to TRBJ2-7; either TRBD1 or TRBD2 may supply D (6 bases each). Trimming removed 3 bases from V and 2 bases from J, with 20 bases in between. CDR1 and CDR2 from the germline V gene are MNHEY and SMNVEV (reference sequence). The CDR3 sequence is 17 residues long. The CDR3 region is CASSFSKGDLLTYEQYF. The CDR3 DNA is TGTGCCAGCAGTTTTTCTAAGGGGGACTTACTCACCTACGAGCAGTACTTC.

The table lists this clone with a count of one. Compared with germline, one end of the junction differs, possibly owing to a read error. The CDR3 nucleotides are TGTGCCAGCAATGAAGAACAGGGGAATGAAAAACTGTTTTTT. This codes for CASNEEQGNEKLFF. The chain recombines TRBV6-1 with TRBJ1-4; 7 bases are shared with TRBD1. Germline lookup yields CDR1 MNHNS and CDR2 SASEGT. The CDR3 sequence is 14 residues long.

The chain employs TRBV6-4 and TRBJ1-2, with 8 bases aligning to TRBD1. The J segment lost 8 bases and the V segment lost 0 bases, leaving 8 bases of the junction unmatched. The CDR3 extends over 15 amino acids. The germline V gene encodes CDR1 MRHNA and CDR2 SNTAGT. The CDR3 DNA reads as TGTGCCAGCAGTGACTCGCAGGGGGCAATCGAAGGCTACACCTTC. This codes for CASSDSQGAIEGYTF.

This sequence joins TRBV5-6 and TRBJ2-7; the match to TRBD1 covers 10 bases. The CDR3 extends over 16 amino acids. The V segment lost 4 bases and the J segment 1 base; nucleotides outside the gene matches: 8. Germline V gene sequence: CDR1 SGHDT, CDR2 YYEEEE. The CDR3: CASSLNPGQGSYEQYF. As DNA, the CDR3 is TGTGCCAGCAGCCTAAACCCGGGACAGGGGTCCTACGAGCAGTACTTC.

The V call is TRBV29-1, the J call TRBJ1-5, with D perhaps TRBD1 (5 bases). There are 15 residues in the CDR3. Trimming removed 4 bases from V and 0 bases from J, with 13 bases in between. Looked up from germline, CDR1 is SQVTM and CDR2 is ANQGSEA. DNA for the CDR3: TGCAGCGTTGGTTCCGAGGGGCCTAGCAATCAGCCCCAGCATTTT. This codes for CSVGSEGPSNQPQHF.

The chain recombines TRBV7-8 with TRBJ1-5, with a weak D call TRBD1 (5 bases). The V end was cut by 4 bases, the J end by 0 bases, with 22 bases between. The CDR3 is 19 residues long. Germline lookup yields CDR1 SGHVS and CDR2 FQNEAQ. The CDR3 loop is CASSSPGGYWVDSNQPQHF. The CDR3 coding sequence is TGTGCCAGCAGCTCCCCGGGGGGGTATTGGGTAGATAGCAATCAGCCCCAGCATTTT.

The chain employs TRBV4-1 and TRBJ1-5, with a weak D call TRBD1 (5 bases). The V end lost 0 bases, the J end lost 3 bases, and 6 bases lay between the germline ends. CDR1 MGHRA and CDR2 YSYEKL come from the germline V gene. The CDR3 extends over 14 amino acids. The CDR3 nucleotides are TGCGCCAGCAGCCAAGACAGGGACAATCAGCCCCAGCATTTT. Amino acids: CASSQDRDNQPQHF.

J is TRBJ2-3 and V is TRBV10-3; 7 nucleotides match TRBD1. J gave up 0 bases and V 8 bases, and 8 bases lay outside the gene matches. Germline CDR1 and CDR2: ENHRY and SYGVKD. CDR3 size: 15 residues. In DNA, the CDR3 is TGTGCCATCCGACCCGGACAGGTTAGCACAGATACGCAGTATTTT. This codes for CAIRPGQVSTDTQYF.

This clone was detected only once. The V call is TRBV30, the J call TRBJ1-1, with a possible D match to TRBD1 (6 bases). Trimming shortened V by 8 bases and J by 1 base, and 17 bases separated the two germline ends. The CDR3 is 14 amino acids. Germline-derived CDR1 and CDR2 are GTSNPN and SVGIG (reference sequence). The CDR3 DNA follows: TGTGCCGGAAAGGGCGGGACATCGAACACTGAAGCTTTCTTT. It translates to CAGKGGTSNTEAFF.

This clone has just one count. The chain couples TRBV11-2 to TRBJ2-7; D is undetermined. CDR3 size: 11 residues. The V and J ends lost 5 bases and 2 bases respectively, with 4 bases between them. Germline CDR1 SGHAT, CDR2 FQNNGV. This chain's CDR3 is CASSGAYEQYF. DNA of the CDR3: TGTGCCAGCAGCGGTGCCTACGAGCAGTACTTC.

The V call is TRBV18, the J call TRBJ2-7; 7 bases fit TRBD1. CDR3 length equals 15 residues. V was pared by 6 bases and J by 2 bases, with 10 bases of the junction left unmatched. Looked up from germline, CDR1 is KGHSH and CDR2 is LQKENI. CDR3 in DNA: TGTGCCAGCTCGCCAATGGGACAGCCTACCTACGAGCAGTACTTC. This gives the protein CASSPMGQPTYEQYF.

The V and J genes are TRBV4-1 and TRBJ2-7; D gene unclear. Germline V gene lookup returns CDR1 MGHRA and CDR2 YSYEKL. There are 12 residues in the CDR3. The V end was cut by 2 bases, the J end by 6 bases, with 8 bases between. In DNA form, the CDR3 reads TGCGCCAGCAGCCAATCCGGTTCCGAGCAGTACTTC. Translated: CASSQSGSEQYF.

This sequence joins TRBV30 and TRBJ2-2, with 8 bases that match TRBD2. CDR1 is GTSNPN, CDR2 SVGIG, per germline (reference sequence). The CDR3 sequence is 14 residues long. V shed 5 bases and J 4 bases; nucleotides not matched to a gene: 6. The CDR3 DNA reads TGTGCCTGGGGTGCGGGGGGCCCCACCGGGGAGCTGTTTTTT. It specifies CAWGAGGPTGELFF.

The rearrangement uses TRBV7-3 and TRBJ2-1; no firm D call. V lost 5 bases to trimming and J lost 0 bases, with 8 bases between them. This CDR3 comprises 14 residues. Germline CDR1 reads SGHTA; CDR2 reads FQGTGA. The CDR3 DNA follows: TGTGCCAGCAGCCTGGAGCCCTCCTACAATGAGCAGTTCTTC. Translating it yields CASSLEPSYNEQFF.

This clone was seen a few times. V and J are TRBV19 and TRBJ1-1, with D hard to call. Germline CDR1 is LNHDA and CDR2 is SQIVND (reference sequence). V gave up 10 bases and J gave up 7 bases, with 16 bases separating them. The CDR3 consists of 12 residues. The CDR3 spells CAIIRVSGEAFF. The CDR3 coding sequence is TGTGCCATCATAAGGGTTTCGGGTGAAGCTTTCTTT.

In nucleotides, the CDR3 is TGTGCCTGGACGCGCACAGGGGGAGGCAATCAGCCCCAGCATTTT. Translated, it gives CAWTRTGGGNQPQHF. The chain employs TRBV30 and TRBJ1-5, with TRBD1 matching over 8 bases. The CDR3 has 15 residues. CDR1 is GTSNPN, CDR2 SVGIG, per germline (reference sequence). Trimming cost V 4 bases and J 2 bases; bases outside gene matches: 7.

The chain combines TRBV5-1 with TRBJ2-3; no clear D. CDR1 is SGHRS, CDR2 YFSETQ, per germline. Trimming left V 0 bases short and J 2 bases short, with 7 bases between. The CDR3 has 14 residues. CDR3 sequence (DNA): TGCGCCAGCAGCTTGGTTGGGAACACAGATACGCAGTATTTT. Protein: CASSLVGNTDTQYF.

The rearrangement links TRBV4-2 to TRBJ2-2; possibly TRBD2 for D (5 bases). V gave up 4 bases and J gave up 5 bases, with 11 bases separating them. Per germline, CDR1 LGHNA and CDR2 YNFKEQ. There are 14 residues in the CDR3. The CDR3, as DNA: TGTGCCAGCAGCCCCCCCGGGGAAACCGGGGAGCTGTTTTTT. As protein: CASSPPGETGELFF.

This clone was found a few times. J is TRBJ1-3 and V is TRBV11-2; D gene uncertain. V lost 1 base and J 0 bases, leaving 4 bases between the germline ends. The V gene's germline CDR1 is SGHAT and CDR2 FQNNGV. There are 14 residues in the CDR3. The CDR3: CASSLGGSGNTIYF. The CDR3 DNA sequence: TGTGCCAGCAGCTTAGGGGGCTCTGGAAACACCATATATTTT.

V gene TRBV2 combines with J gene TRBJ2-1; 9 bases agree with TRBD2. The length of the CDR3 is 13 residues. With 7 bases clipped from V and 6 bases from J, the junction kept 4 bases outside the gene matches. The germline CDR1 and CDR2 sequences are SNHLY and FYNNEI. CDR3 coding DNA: TGTGCCAGCATCGCGGGACTAGCCAATGAGCAGTTCTTC. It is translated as CASIAGLANEQFF.

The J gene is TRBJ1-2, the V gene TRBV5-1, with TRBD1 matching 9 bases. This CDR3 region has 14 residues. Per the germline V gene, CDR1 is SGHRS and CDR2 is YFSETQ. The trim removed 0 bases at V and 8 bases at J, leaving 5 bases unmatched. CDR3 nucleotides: TGCGCCAGCAGCTTGGGGACAGGGGTTGACGGCTACACCTTC. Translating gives CASSLGTGVDGYTF.

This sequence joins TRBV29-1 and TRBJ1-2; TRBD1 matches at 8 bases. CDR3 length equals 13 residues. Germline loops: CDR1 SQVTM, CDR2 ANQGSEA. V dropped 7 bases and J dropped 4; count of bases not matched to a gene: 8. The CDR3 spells CSELGQGGYGYTF. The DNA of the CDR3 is TGCAGCGAGCTTGGACAGGGAGGCTATGGCTACACCTTC.

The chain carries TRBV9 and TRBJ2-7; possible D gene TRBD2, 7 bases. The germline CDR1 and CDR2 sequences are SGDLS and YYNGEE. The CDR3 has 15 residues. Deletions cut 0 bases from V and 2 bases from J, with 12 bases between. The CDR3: CASSVGGGGTYEQYF. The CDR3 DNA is TGTGCCAGCAGCGTAGGGGGGGGCGGAACCTACGAGCAGTACTTC.

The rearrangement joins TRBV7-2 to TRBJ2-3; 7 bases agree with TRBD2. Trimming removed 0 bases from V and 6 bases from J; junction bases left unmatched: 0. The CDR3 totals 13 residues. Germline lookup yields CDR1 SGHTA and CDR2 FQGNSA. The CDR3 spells CASSLAGGDTQYF. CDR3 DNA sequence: TGTGCCAGCAGCTTAGCGGGAGGGGATACGCAGTATTTT.